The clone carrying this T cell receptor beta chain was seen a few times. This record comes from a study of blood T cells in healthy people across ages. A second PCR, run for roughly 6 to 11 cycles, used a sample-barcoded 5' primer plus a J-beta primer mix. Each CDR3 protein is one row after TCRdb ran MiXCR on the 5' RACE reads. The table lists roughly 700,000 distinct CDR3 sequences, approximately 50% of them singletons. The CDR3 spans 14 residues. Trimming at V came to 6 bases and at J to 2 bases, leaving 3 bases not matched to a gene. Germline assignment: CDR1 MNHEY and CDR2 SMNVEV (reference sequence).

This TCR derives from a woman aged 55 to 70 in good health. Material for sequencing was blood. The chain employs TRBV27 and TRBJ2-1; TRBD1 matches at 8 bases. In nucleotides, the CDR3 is TGTGCCAGCAGCGGGGGACAGGCCTACAATGAGCAGTTCTTC. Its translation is CASSGGQAYNEQFF.